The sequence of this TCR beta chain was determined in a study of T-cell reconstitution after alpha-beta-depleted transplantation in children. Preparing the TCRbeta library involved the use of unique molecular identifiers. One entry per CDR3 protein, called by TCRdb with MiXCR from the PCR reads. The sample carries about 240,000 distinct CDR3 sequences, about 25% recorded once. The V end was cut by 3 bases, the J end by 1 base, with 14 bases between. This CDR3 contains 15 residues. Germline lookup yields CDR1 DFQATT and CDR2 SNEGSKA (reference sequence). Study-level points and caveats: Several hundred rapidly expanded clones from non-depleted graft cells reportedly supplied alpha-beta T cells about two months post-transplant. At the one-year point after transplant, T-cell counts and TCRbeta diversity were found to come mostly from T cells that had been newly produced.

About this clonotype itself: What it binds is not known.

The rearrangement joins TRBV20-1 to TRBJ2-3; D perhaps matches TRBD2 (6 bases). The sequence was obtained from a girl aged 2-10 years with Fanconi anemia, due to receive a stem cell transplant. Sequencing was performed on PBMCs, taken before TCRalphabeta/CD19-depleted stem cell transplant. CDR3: CSASRTNRGTDTQYF. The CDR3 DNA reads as TGCAGTGCTAGTAGGACTAATAGGGGCACAGATACGCAGTATTTT.